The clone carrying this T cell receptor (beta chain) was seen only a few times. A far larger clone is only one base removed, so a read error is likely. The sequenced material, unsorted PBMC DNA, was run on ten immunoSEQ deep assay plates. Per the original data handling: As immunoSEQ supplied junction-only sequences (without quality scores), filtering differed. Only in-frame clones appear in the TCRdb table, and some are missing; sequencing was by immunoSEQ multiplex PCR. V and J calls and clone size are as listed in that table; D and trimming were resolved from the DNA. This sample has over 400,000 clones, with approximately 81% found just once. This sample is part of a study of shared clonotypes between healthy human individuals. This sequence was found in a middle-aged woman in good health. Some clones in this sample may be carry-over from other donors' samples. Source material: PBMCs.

The CDR3 region has the DNA TGTGCCAGCAGTGAAGGTGGGCGACAGCCCCAGTATTTT. Translation: CASSEGGRQPQYF. The rearrangement links TRBV6-1 to TRBJ1-5, with D perhaps TRBD1 (5 bases). The J call is uncertain, as TRBJ2-3 better fits the DNA end. This CDR3 has 13 residues. Germline CDR1 and CDR2: MNHNS and SASEGT.